The clone carrying this T cell receptor beta chain was recorded once. Its matching antigen is unknown. The 5'RACE template-switching step produced TCR cDNA and added a universal primer site and UMIs. TCRdb fed the 5' RACE reads into MiXCR, producing one record per CDR3 protein. Of 200,000 or so distinct CDR3 sequences in the sample, roughly 6.8% are singletons; the top ten hold about 1%. These data are taken from a study of T cells after yellow fever vaccination. Study context: The authors prepared low-cell-number fractions using SMART-Seq v4 Ultra Low Input. Regarding the study as a whole: Primary-vaccination clones mostly resurfaced post-booster (just under 98% CD4, under 90% CD8). Though weaker, the secondary response peaked faster, on day 5 versus 15.

Trimming removed 1 base at V and 0 bases at J, with 11 bases between. CDR3 length: 15 amino acids. Per the germline V gene, CDR1 is DFQATT and CDR2 is SNEGSKA (reference sequence). The source of this sequence is a man aged 30 to 39 who received the YFV17D yellow fever vaccine. This material consisted of CD4+ T cells sorted from PBMCs, taken on the day of the yellow fever booster vaccination. The chain recombines TRBV20-1 with TRBJ2-3; possibly TRBD1 for D (6 bases). The CDR3 is CSARVGTTSTDTQYF. The CDR3 DNA reads TGCAGTGCTAGAGTCGGGACAACTAGCACAGATACGCAGTATTTT.